This T cell receptor beta chain was recorded in a study of blood T cells in healthy people across ages. Per germline, CDR1 ENHRY and CDR2 SYGVKD. This CDR3 has 14 amino acids. Study-wide results and limits: Whereas aged donors had fewer naive CD4+ cells, long-lived donors had more of them and higher diversity. Unknown donor CMV status possibly confounded expanded clonotype changes.

Sample donors were healthy Caucasian individuals that came from Russia, aged 6 to 90. Using a J-beta primer mix together with a sample-barcoded 5' primer, a second PCR was run for roughly 6 to 11 cycles. Carrying 12 random nucleotides, a template-switch adaptor labeled each individual cDNA molecule. TCRdb independently ran MiXCR on the 5' RACE reads; one entry per CDR3 protein. The data show approximately 1,700,000 distinct CDR3 sequences, roughly two fifths seen once. Concerning this clonotype itself: Its target is unknown. The junction shows a germline mismatch at one end, possibly a read error.

Sequencing used blood. This rearrangement joins TRBV10-3 to TRBJ2-3, with TRBD1 matching 8 bases. This receptor was taken from a human donor in good health. The CDR3 here is CTIRSDRGTDTQYF. In DNA, the CDR3 is TGTACCATCAGGTCGGACAGGGGCACAGATACGCAGTATTTT.